The 28 T cell receptor beta chains given below trace back to one sample, sequenced in a study of cytomegalovirus exposure and HLA in healthy donors. In the PCR, 60 Vbeta and 13 Jbeta primers were used. TCRdb keeps only in-frame clones here, not all; method: immunoSEQ multiplex PCR. The data show fewer than 200,000 clones, less than 90% seen once. The sample comprised PBMCs. These receptors originate from a woman between 50 and 59 years old in good health and CMV-seropositive.

This chain joins TRBV9 and TRBJ1-2; maybe TRBD1 (6 bases). Germline-derived CDR1 and CDR2 are SGDLS and YYNGEE. V shed 5 bases and J shed 0 bases, with 11 bases lying between them. The CDR3 is 14 amino acids. The CDR3 protein is CASRMTGTNYGYTF. Here the CDR3 DNA reads TGTGCCAGCAGAATGACAGGCACTAACTATGGCTACACCTTC.

The CDR3 nucleotides read TGTGCCAGCAGCAGCAGACAGGGGGCAATTGGGGCCAACGTCCTGACTTTC. As protein: CASSSRQGAIGANVLTF. The chain carries TRBV7-8 and TRBJ2-6; 10 bases map to TRBD1. Germline V gives CDR1 SGHVS, CDR2 FQNEAQ. CDR3 length: 17 amino acids. The junction had 7 bases not matched to a gene; V was cut back by 5 bases and J by 3 bases.

The chain links TRBV7-2 to TRBJ2-2; D uncertain. The CDR3 covers 13 residues. The ends were cut back, 7 bases at V and 7 bases at J, with 13 bases in the middle. Germline loops: CDR1 SGHTA, CDR2 FQGNSA. For the CDR3, the DNA is TGTGCCAGCACCCCTCTGGCAGGCGGGGAGCTGTTTTTT. Amino acids: CASTPLAGGELFF.

V and J are TRBV27 and TRBJ2-3; 7 bases are shared with TRBD1. The CDR3 length is 15 residues. Per the germline V gene, CDR1 is MNHEY and CDR2 is SMNVEV (reference sequence). V shed 1 base, J shed 0 bases, and the junction held 1 base outside the gene matches. The CDR3 region is CASSLLTGSTDTQYF. Written as DNA, the CDR3 is TGTGCCAGCAGTTTATTGACAGGGAGCACAGATACGCAGTATTTT.

The rearrangement joins TRBV15 to TRBJ2-1, with D hard to call. The germline CDR1 and CDR2 sequences are LNHNV and YYDKDF (reference sequence). Trimming took 1 base from V and 6 from J, leaving 10 bases between them. The CDR3 consists of 14 residues. CDR3: CATSRVSRLNEQFF. CDR3 sequence (DNA): TGTGCCACCAGCAGAGTTAGCAGACTCAATGAGCAGTTCTTC.

The genes are TRBV18 and TRBJ2-7; no clear D gene. This CDR3 contains 16 residues. In germline, CDR1 is KGHSH, CDR2 LQKENI. Trimming shortened V by 6 bases and J by 0 bases, and 18 bases separated the two germline ends. CDR3 sequence (DNA): TGTGCCAGCTCCTCTATTGCTTCATACTCCTCCTACGAGCAGTACTTC. Protein sequence: CASSSIASYSSYEQYF.

The V gene is TRBV7-2, the J gene TRBJ2-5; the match to TRBD2 covers 8 bases. The trim removed 5 bases at V and 10 bases at J, leaving 15 bases unmatched. Germline CDR1 and CDR2: SGHTA and FQGNSA. The CDR3 is made up of 15 amino acids. DNA for the CDR3: TGTGCCAGCAGCCCCCAGCCGGGACTAGAGGGGCGCCAGTACTTC. Amino acid sequence: CASSPQPGLEGRQYF. The full variable domain, in which reference TRBV7-2 and TRBJ2-5 provide the parts outside the CDR3, is GAGVSQSPSNKVTEKGKDVELRCDPISGHTALYWYRQSLGQGLEFLIYFQGNSAPDKSGLPSDRFSAERTGGSVSTLTIQRTQQEDSAVYLCASSPQPGLEGRQYFGPGTRLLVL.

The chain employs TRBV7-2 and TRBJ2-2; D call uncertain. The germline V gene encodes CDR1 SGHTA and CDR2 FQGNSA. V was shortened by 2 bases and J by 9 bases, with 7 bases between the two germline ends. The length of the CDR3 is 12 residues. CDR3 in amino acids: CASSLLIWELFF. The CDR3 nucleotides read TGTGCCAGCAGCTTACTTATCTGGGAGCTGTTTTTT. Together with reference TRBV7-2 and TRBJ2-2, the CDR3 gives the full variable domain: GAGVSQSPSNKVTEKGKDVELRCDPISGHTALYWYRQSLGQGLEFLIYFQGNSAPDKSGLPSDRFSAERTGGSVSTLTIQRTQQEDSAVYLCASSLLIWELFFGEGSRLTVL.

The genes are TRBV19 and TRBJ2-1; TRBD2 aligns across 15 bases. In germline, CDR1 is LNHDA, CDR2 SQIVND (reference sequence). This CDR3 is built from 19 residues. V lost 3 bases and J lost 9; bases outside the gene matches: 15. CDR3 sequence: CASSINSPWTSGRAGEQFF. CDR3 nucleotide sequence: TGTGCCAGTAGTATCAACAGTCCTTGGACTAGCGGGAGGGCCGGTGAGCAGTTCTTC.

CDR3 region: CASSRSRSSYEQYF. The CDR3 nucleotides read TGTGCCAGCAGTCGGAGTCGTAGCTCCTACGAGCAGTACTTC. The rearrangement links TRBV7-2 to TRBJ2-7; no definite D call. This CDR3 contains 14 residues. V lost 6 bases, J lost 0 bases, and 12 bases lay in between. Germline V CDR1 and CDR2: SGHTA, FQGNSA.

This clone was seen more than once but under ten times. This sequence joins TRBV11-3 and TRBJ2-2; D gene uncertain. Germline CDR1 reads SGHNT; CDR2 reads YENEEA. The CDR3 is 12 residues long. Trimming removed 5 bases from V and 4 bases from J, with 5 bases in between. CDR3 coding DNA: TGTGCCAGCAGCCAATTCACCGGGGAGCTGTTTTTT. Amino acids: CASSQFTGELFF.

The chain joins TRBV11-2 to TRBJ1-1; D gene unclear. Germline V gene lookup returns CDR1 SGHAT and CDR2 FQNNGV. V was pared by 3 bases and J by 2 bases, with 7 bases between. The CDR3 loop spans 13 amino acids. In DNA, the CDR3 is TGTGCCAGCAGCTTTGGGCCCAACACTGAAGCTTTCTTT. Translation gives CASSFGPNTEAFF. Supplemented by reference TRBV11-2 and TRBJ1-1, the full variable domain reads EAGVAQSPRYKIIEKRQSVAFWCNPISGHATLYWYQQILGQGPKLLIQFQNNGVVDDSQLPKDRFSAERLKGVDSTLKIQPAKLEDSAVYLCASSFGPNTEAFFGQGTRLTVV.

Worth noting for this clone: This same CDR3 is encoded by further DNA sequences in the sample. The V gene is TRBV28, the J gene TRBJ1-2; 9 bases fit TRBD1. This CDR3 has 14 residues. In germline, CDR1 is MDHEN, CDR2 SYDVKM. V lost 5 bases, J lost 4 bases, and 5 bases stayed unmatched. DNA of the CDR3: TGTGCCAGCAGTCCGGGACAGGGTCTCTATGGCTACACCTTC. This gives the protein CASSPGQGLYGYTF.

The rearrangement joins TRBV28 to TRBJ1-4; a weak D match, TRBD1 (5 bases). Germline V gene sequence: CDR1 MDHEN, CDR2 SYDVKM. V was cut by 6 bases and J by 7 bases, with 18 bases left in between. CDR3 length equals 15 residues. The DNA for the CDR3 is TGTGCCAGCAGCCCACCCAGGTCGGGGGGTGAAAAACTGTTTTTT. It is translated as CASSPPRSGGEKLFF.

The chain is built from TRBV25-1 and TRBJ1-6; D possibly corresponds to TRBD1 (5 bases). The ends were cut back, 3 bases at V and 7 bases at J, with 16 bases in the middle. Germline lookup yields CDR1 MGHDK and CDR2 SYGVNS. The length of the CDR3 is 16 residues. For the CDR3, the DNA is TGTGCCAGCAGTGACTGGACAATCGCGAAGAATTCACCCCTCCACTTT. Encoded protein: CASSDWTIAKNSPLHF.

The J gene is TRBJ1-6, the V gene TRBV7-3; unclear D gene. The CDR3 sequence is 14 residues long. Germline CDR1 is SGHTA and CDR2 is FQGTGA. The V end was cut by 0 bases, the J end by 6 bases, with 6 bases between. CDR3 DNA: TGTGCCAGCAGCTTAACAGGGAGTAATTCACCCCTCCACTTT. It encodes CASSLTGSNSPLHF.

The chain links TRBV7-9 to TRBJ2-7, with 12 nucleotides matching TRBD2. The germline V gene encodes CDR1 SEHNR and CDR2 FQNEAQ (reference sequence). V lost 5 bases to trimming and J lost 5 bases; unmatched junction nucleotides: 13. The CDR3 sequence is 17 residues long. The CDR3 coding sequence is TGTGCCAGCAGCCCCGGGGCTAGCGGGGGGGCCGAGGACGAGCAGTACTTC. It codes for CASSPGASGGAEDEQYF.

On this clone itself: A junction boundary mismatches the germline segment, possibly from a read error. The rearrangement uses TRBV7-9 and TRBJ1-2; D not resolved. This CDR3 region has 14 residues. Germline CDR1 reads SEHNR; CDR2 reads FQNEAQ (reference sequence). This chain's CDR3 is CSSSLARAVYGYTF. As DNA, the CDR3 is TGTTCCAGCAGCTTGGCGAGGGCGGTCTATGGCTACACCTTC.

V usage is TRBV7-2 and J usage is TRBJ2-1; 7 bases align to TRBD2. Germline CDR1 is SGHTA and CDR2 is FQGNSA. The ends lost 7 bases at V and 9 bases at J; junction bases unmatched: 9. The CDR3 contains 13 residues. This CDR3 reads CASNLGGGGEQFF. The CDR3 DNA reads as TGTGCCAGCAACTTGGGGGGGGGTGGTGAGCAGTTCTTC.

The chain has TRBV10-3 and TRBJ2-3; the match to TRBD1 covers 9 bases. There are 14 residues in the CDR3. Germline lookup yields CDR1 ENHRY and CDR2 SYGVKD. V shed 10 bases and J 5 bases; nucleotides not matched to a gene: 10. The CDR3, as DNA: TGTGCCACTTCGTGGACAGGGGAGGGAGATACGCAGTATTTT. This sequence encodes CATSWTGEGDTQYF.

The chain is built from TRBV7-6 and TRBJ1-2; no clear D gene. CDR3 length: 12 amino acids. CDR1 is SGHVS and CDR2 is FNYEAQ in the germline V gene. Trimming stripped 11 bases from V and 5 bases from J, with 15 bases between. DNA for the CDR3: TGTGCCCGTCGGGGTTTTGATTATGGCTACACCTTC. It translates to CARRGFDYGYTF.

The CDR3 DNA sequence: TGTGCCAGCAGTTACGACAGGGACTATGGCTACACCTTC. Translation: CASSYDRDYGYTF. The chain couples TRBV6-6 to TRBJ1-2; 7 bases fit TRBD1. The CDR3 consists of 13 residues. Germline-derived CDR1 and CDR2 are MNHNY and SVGAGI (reference sequence). V trimming: 2 bases; J trimming: 3 bases; junction bases outside the gene matches: 0.

V usage is TRBV6-6 and J usage is TRBJ2-1; 12 bases match TRBD1. V was clipped by 0 bases and J by 8 bases; unmatched bases: 5. The CDR3 loop spans 16 amino acids. The germline V gene has CDR1 MNHNY and CDR2 SVGAGI (reference sequence). CDR3 bases: TGTGCCAGCAGTTACTCGCGGGACAGGGGGCTCGATGAGCAGTTCTTC. Protein: CASSYSRDRGLDEQFF.

The CDR3 reads CASSLEEDTQYF. The CDR3 DNA sequence: TGTGCCAGCAGCTTAGAGGAGGATACGCAGTATTTT. This chain uses TRBV7-9 with TRBJ2-3, with no clear D. Deletions cut 1 base from V and 6 bases from J, with 5 bases between. The CDR3 has 12 residues. Germline CDR1 SEHNR, CDR2 FQNEAQ (reference sequence).

This clone was detected a few times. The chain is built from TRBV30 and TRBJ1-2; D gene uncertain. V shed 4 bases and J shed 4 bases, with 16 bases lying between them. CDR1 is GTSNPN and CDR2 is SVGIG in the germline V gene (reference sequence). The CDR3 contains 14 residues. The CDR3 protein is CAWTGGGDFYGYTF. The CDR3 DNA reads as TGTGCCTGGACCGGAGGAGGAGACTTCTATGGCTACACCTTC.

The chain couples TRBV7-2 to TRBJ2-3; D gene unclear. The V end was cut by 4 bases, the J end by 5 bases, with 4 bases between. Germline V gene sequence: CDR1 SGHTA, CDR2 FQGNSA. This CDR3 spans 11 amino acids. The CDR3 DNA reads as TGTGCCAGCAGCTCGCGAGATACGCAGTATTTT. The encoded protein is CASSSRDTQYF.

CDR3 nucleotide sequence: TGTGCCAGCAGCCCTGTGACAGGACTCTCTAGGGAGCAGTACTTC. Translated, it gives CASSPVTGLSREQYF. The genes are TRBV14 and TRBJ2-7, with D possibly TRBD1 on 6 matching bases. CDR3 length equals 15 residues. The V and J ends lost 4 bases and 7 bases respectively, with 20 bases between them. CDR1 and CDR2 from the germline V gene are SGHDN and FVKESK.

This clone occurred a few times. The chain couples TRBV30 to TRBJ1-2; D is perhaps TRBD1 (5 bases). V was trimmed by 5 bases and J by 5 bases, leaving 15 bases between them. This CDR3 is built from 13 residues. Per the germline V gene, CDR1 is GTSNPN and CDR2 is SVGIG (reference sequence). CDR3 protein: CAWGGVFLYGYTF. CDR3 nucleotides: TGTGCCTGGGGGGGGGTTTTTCTATATGGCTACACCTTC.